These T cell receptor beta chains were read from a single sample in a study of T cells in Graves' hyperthyroidism and ophthalmopathy. TCRdb reprocessed the multiplex PCR reads with MiXCR, giving one entry per CDR3 protein. The table records about 840,000 distinct CDR3 sequences, over 35% of them present only once. Input material: blood. The receptors were gathered from a man aged 18 to 29 with Graves' hyperthyroidism. CDR3s include the opening cysteine and the closing phenylalanine or tryptophan. Fields, in order: D gene, clone size, J gene, V gene, CDR3 protein, CDR3 DNA. A D gene is named only where the DNA matches it firmly. Rows may omit the clone size; those that give it use once, few, many or a size class.

d_gene: NA; abundance: few; j_gene: TRBJ2-7; v_gene: TRBV9; CDR3aa: CASSVSGFSYEQYF; CDR3nt: TGTGCCAGCAGCGTATCAGGGTTCTCCTACGAGCAGTACTTC
d_gene: TRBD2; abundance: few; j_gene: TRBJ2-7; v_gene: TRBV14; CDR3aa: CASSPTSGRRYEQYF; CDR3nt: TGTGCCAGCAGCCCGACTAGCGGGAGGAGGTACGAGCAGTACTTC
d_gene: NA; abundance: NA; j_gene: TRBJ2-2; v_gene: TRBV7-9; CDR3aa: CASSLAQGGVPGELFF; CDR3nt: TGTGCCAGCAGCTTAGCGCAAGGAGGGGTCCCCGGGGAGCTGTTTTTT
d_gene: NA; abundance: NA; j_gene: TRBJ1-4; v_gene: TRBV7-3; CDR3aa: CASSSGPINEKLFF; CDR3nt: TGTGCCAGCAGCTCTGGACCGATTAATGAAAAACTGTTTTTT
d_gene: NA; abundance: few; j_gene: TRBJ1-1; v_gene: TRBV7-9; CDR3aa: CASSPQGSVNTEAFF; CDR3nt: TGTGCCAGCAGCCCTCAGGGATCGGTGAACACTGAAGCTTTCTTT
d_gene: NA; abundance: many; j_gene: TRBJ2-7; v_gene: TRBV7-2; CDR3aa: CASSLGPQETSYEQYF; CDR3nt: TGTGCCAGCAGCTTAGGGCCGCAGGAGACTTCCTACGAGCAGTACTTC
d_gene: TRBD1; abundance: NA; j_gene: TRBJ2-7; v_gene: TRBV11-2; CDR3aa: CASTSTDRSLGEQYF; CDR3nt: TGTGCCAGCACCTCAACGGACAGGTCCTTAGGGGAGCAGTACTTC
d_gene: TRBD1; abundance: NA; j_gene: TRBJ2-7; v_gene: TRBV4-1; CDR3aa: CASSAGQGGTYEQYF; CDR3nt: TGCGCCAGCAGCGCGGGACAGGGGGGTACCTACGAGCAGTACTTC
d_gene: NA; abundance: NA; j_gene: TRBJ2-6; v_gene: TRBV6-1; CDR3aa: CASSHTGTGANVLTF; CDR3nt: TGTGCCAGCAGTCACACAGGGACTGGGGCCAACGTCCTGACTTTC
d_gene: NA; abundance: few; j_gene: TRBJ1-2; v_gene: TRBV7-8; CDR3aa: CASSLDPAVHYGYTF; CDR3nt: TGTGCCAGCAGCTTAGATCCGGCAGTTCACTATGGCTACACCTTC
d_gene: NA; abundance: NA; j_gene: TRBJ2-7; v_gene: TRBV2; CDR3aa: CASSKIGEQYF; CDR3nt: TGTGCCAGCAGTAAAATAGGGGAGCAGTACTTC
d_gene: TRBD1; abundance: few; j_gene: TRBJ2-7; v_gene: TRBV11-2; CDR3aa: CASSNRGTASYEQYF; CDR3nt: TGTGCCAGCAGCAATAGGGGGACAGCATCCTACGAGCAGTACTTC
d_gene: TRBD2; abundance: NA; j_gene: TRBJ2-7; v_gene: TRBV15; CDR3aa: CATSRGGRLYEQYF; CDR3nt: TGTGCCACCAGCAGAGGCGGGAGGCTCTACGAGCAGTACTTC
d_gene: NA; abundance: NA; j_gene: TRBJ2-2; v_gene: TRBV29-1; CDR3aa: CSVEVPLVGELFF; CDR3nt: TGCAGCGTTGAGGTTCCCCTTGTCGGGGAGCTGTTTTTT
d_gene: NA; abundance: many; j_gene: TRBJ1-1; v_gene: TRBV29-1; CDR3aa: CSVEGRAEAFF; CDR3nt: TGCAGCGTCGAGGGGCGGGCGGAAGCTTTCTTT
d_gene: NA; abundance: few; j_gene: TRBJ1-3; v_gene: TRBV20-1; CDR3aa: CSARDLRGGNTIYF; CDR3nt: TGCAGTGCTAGAGATCTAAGGGGCGGAAACACCATATATTTT
d_gene: NA; abundance: NA; j_gene: TRBJ2-7; v_gene: TRBV20-1; CDR3aa: CSLGNEQYF; CDR3nt: TGCAGCTTAGGGAACGAGCAGTACTTC
d_gene: TRBD2; abundance: NA; j_gene: TRBJ2-5; v_gene: TRBV20-1; CDR3aa: CSASGSGRAPETQYF; CDR3nt: TGCAGTGCTAGTGGAAGCGGGAGGGCTCCAGAGACCCAGTACTTC
d_gene: TRBD2; abundance: NA; j_gene: TRBJ2-7; v_gene: TRBV7-3; CDR3aa: CASSLISGGYHEQYF; CDR3nt: TGTGCCAGCAGCTTAATAAGCGGGGGGTACCACGAGCAGTACTTC
d_gene: TRBD2; abundance: once; j_gene: TRBJ2-5; v_gene: TRBV7-2; CDR3aa: CASSRSSGTQYF; CDR3nt: TGTGCCAGCAGCCGCTCTAGCGGGACCCAGTACTTC
d_gene: NA; abundance: few; j_gene: TRBJ1-1; v_gene: TRBV6-5; CDR3aa: CASSYTPYRVGAFF; CDR3nt: TGTGCCAGCAGTTATACCCCCTACAGGGTAGGAGCTTTCTTT
d_gene: TRBD1; abundance: NA; j_gene: TRBJ2-5; v_gene: TRBV7-9; CDR3aa: CASSQAPGGFGETQYF; CDR3nt: TGTGCCAGCAGCCAAGCGCCAGGGGGTTTTGGGGAGACCCAGTACTTC
d_gene: NA; abundance: NA; j_gene: TRBJ2-7; v_gene: TRBV11-3; CDR3aa: CASSLDLVGDLEQYF; CDR3nt: TGTGCCAGCAGCTTGGACCTGGTGGGGGACCTTGAGCAGTACTTC
d_gene: NA; abundance: many; j_gene: TRBJ2-5; v_gene: TRBV6-6; CDR3aa: CASSYGGSVETQYF; CDR3nt: TGTGCCAGCAGTTACGGGGGTAGCGTGGAGACCCAGTACTTC
d_gene: TRBD2; abundance: few; j_gene: TRBJ2-7; v_gene: TRBV6-5; CDR3aa: CASSRQGTSGPYEQYF; CDR3nt: TGTGCCAGCAGCCGTCAGGGGACTAGCGGCCCCTACGAGCAGTACTTC
d_gene: NA; abundance: NA; j_gene: TRBJ2-7; v_gene: TRBV19; CDR3aa: CASSRPGSNEQYF; CDR3nt: TGTGCCAGTAGTCGGCCAGGGAGCAACGAGCAGTACTTC
d_gene: NA; abundance: once; j_gene: TRBJ2-7; v_gene: TRBV20-1; CDR3aa: CSAPPGQGEQYF; CDR3nt: TGCAGTGCCCCGCCGGGGCAGGGGGAGCAGTACTTC
d_gene: NA; abundance: NA; j_gene: TRBJ2-3; v_gene: TRBV29-1; CDR3aa: CSTRRDPGTDTQYF; CDR3nt: TGCAGCACTCGCCGGGACCCCGGGACGGATACGCAGTATTTT
d_gene: TRBD2; abundance: many; j_gene: TRBJ2-5; v_gene: TRBV11-2; CDR3aa: CASSYSGGAETQYF; CDR3nt: TGTGCCAGCAGCTATAGCGGGGGGGCGGAGACCCAGTACTTC
d_gene: NA; abundance: many; j_gene: TRBJ2-6; v_gene: TRBV15; CDR3aa: CATSRDRISGANVLTF; CDR3nt: TGTGCCACCAGCAGAGATCGCATCTCTGGGGCCAACGTCCTGACTTTC
d_gene: TRBD2; abundance: NA; j_gene: TRBJ2-7; v_gene: TRBV2; CDR3aa: CASGVRERTHEQYF; CDR3nt: TGTGCCAGCGGGGTGCGGGAGAGGACCCACGAGCAGTACTTC
d_gene: TRBD1; abundance: NA; j_gene: TRBJ2-7; v_gene: TRBV10-3; CDR3aa: CAISYGQDSYEQYF; CDR3nt: TGTGCCATCAGCTACGGACAGGACAGCTACGAGCAGTACTTC
d_gene: NA; abundance: NA; j_gene: TRBJ2-5; v_gene: TRBV3-1; CDR3aa: CASSQVEVVETQYF; CDR3nt: TGTGCCAGCAGCCAAGTGGAGGTTGTTGAGACCCAGTACTTC
d_gene: NA; abundance: NA; j_gene: TRBJ1-2; v_gene: TRBV13; CDR3aa: CASSLASRGNGYTF; CDR3nt: TGTGCCAGCAGCTTAGCCTCCCGTGGGAATGGCTACACCTTC
d_gene: TRBD1; abundance: NA; j_gene: TRBJ1-2; v_gene: TRBV11-2; CDR3aa: CASSQDWRDRAPYGYTF; CDR3nt: TGTGCCAGCAGCCAAGATTGGCGGGACAGGGCCCCCTATGGCTACACCTTC
d_gene: NA; abundance: NA; j_gene: TRBJ2-7; v_gene: TRBV20-1; CDR3aa: CSARATGPRQLYEQYF; CDR3nt: TGCAGTGCTAGGGCCACAGGGCCCCGACAATTGTACGAGCAGTACTTC
d_gene: NA; abundance: many; j_gene: TRBJ1-1; v_gene: TRBV9; CDR3aa: CASSVGSFTEAFF; CDR3nt: TGTGCCAGCAGCGTAGGGAGTTTCACTGAAGCTTTCTTT
d_gene: NA; abundance: NA; j_gene: TRBJ2-5; v_gene: TRBV19; CDR3aa: CASSISTGEETQYF; CDR3nt: TGTGCCAGTAGTATTAGTACGGGTGAAGAGACCCAGTACTTC
d_gene: NA; abundance: many; j_gene: TRBJ1-3; v_gene: TRBV7-8; CDR3aa: CASSLALRGSSGNTIYF; CDR3nt: TGTGCCAGCAGCTTAGCCTTGAGGGGCAGCTCTGGAAACACCATATATTTT
d_gene: NA; abundance: NA; j_gene: TRBJ1-2; v_gene: TRBV5-1; CDR3aa: CASSLTSGQTGGGYTF; CDR3nt: TGCGCCAGCAGCTTGACCTCCGGACAAACGGGCGGGGGCTACACCTTC
d_gene: NA; abundance: many; j_gene: TRBJ1-1; v_gene: TRBV7-9; CDR3aa: CASSPYPQTEAFF; CDR3nt: TGTGCCAGCAGCCCGTACCCACAGACTGAAGCTTTCTTT
d_gene: TRBD1; abundance: NA; j_gene: TRBJ1-1; v_gene: TRBV6-1; CDR3aa: CASSQGTNRGRAFF; CDR3nt: TGTGCCAGCAGCCAGGGGACCAACAGGGGCCGAGCTTTCTTT
d_gene: NA; abundance: NA; j_gene: TRBJ1-5; v_gene: TRBV5-5; CDR3aa: CASSTSGLAAYEHF; CDR3nt: TGTGCCAGCAGCACCTCGGGACTAGCGGCCTACGAGCATTTT
d_gene: NA; abundance: NA; j_gene: TRBJ1-2; v_gene: TRBV7-2; CDR3aa: CASSLSSGGGGGYTF; CDR3nt: TGTGCCAGCAGCCTAAGCTCTGGGGGCGGCGGAGGCTACACCTTC
d_gene: NA; abundance: many; j_gene: TRBJ1-2; v_gene: TRBV29-1; CDR3aa: CSVEEGAGYGYTF; CDR3nt: TGCAGCGTTGAAGAAGGGGCCGGGTATGGCTACACCTTC
d_gene: NA; abundance: NA; j_gene: TRBJ1-4; v_gene: TRBV7-9; CDR3aa: CASSPRGGLNWEKLFF; CDR3nt: TGTGCCAGCAGCCCCCGGGGCGGGTTGAACTGGGAAAAACTGTTTTTT
d_gene: TRBD1; abundance: NA; j_gene: TRBJ1-2; v_gene: TRBV29-1; CDR3aa: CSACGTGEGYTF; CDR3nt: TGCAGCGCCTGCGGGACAGGGGAAGGCTACACCTTC
d_gene: TRBD1; abundance: few; j_gene: TRBJ2-5; v_gene: TRBV4-1; CDR3aa: CASSQGPGQGGETQYF; CDR3nt: TGCGCCAGCAGCCAAGGGCCGGGACAGGGTGGCGAGACCCAGTACTTC
d_gene: NA; abundance: NA; j_gene: TRBJ1-1; v_gene: TRBV29-1; CDR3aa: CSLDGTTNTEAFF; CDR3nt: TGCAGCTTGGATGGGACTACAAACACTGAAGCTTTCTTT
d_gene: NA; abundance: few; j_gene: TRBJ1-2; v_gene: TRBV15; CDR3aa: CATSRENRDGYTF; CDR3nt: TGTGCCACCAGCAGAGAGAACAGGGATGGCTACACCTTC
d_gene: NA; abundance: many; j_gene: TRBJ1-1; v_gene: TRBV15; CDR3aa: CATSRVERETEAFF; CDR3nt: TGTGCCACCAGCAGAGTGGAGAGAGAGACTGAAGCTTTCTTT
d_gene: NA; abundance: few; j_gene: TRBJ1-5; v_gene: TRBV30; CDR3aa: CAWSVGWNQPQHF; CDR3nt: TGTGCCTGGAGTGTGGGTTGGAATCAGCCCCAGCATTTT
d_gene: NA; abundance: few; j_gene: TRBJ2-7; v_gene: TRBV20-1; CDR3aa: CSASFRGIGDEQYF; CDR3nt: TGCAGTGCTTCCTTTAGGGGGATTGGAGACGAGCAGTACTTC